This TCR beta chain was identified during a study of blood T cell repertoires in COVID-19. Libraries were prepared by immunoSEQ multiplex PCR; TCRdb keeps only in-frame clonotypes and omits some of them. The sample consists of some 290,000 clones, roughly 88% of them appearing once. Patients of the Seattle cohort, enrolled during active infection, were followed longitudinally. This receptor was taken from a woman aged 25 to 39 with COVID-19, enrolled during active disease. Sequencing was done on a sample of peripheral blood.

The CDR3 coding sequence is TGTGCCACCAGCAGAGGTAAAAACACTGAAGCTTTCTTT. Translated, it gives CATSRGKNTEAFF. The V and J genes are TRBV15 and TRBJ1-1; D gene ambiguous. V lost 1 base to trimming and J lost 2 bases, with 5 bases between them. Germline CDR1 LNHNV, CDR2 YYDKDF (reference sequence). CDR3 length: 13 residues.